The 18 T cell receptor beta chains below come from one sample, sequenced in a study of T cells in Graves' hyperthyroidism and ophthalmopathy. From RNA transcripts, TCR beta CDR3 regions were amplified. The HTBI primer set served for first-round RT-PCR of the TCR CDR3. TCRdb analysed the multiplex PCR reads with MiXCR anew, one entry per CDR3 protein. The sample consists of 600,000 to 650,000 distinct CDR3 sequences, around 20% of them appearing once. Sequencing was performed on blood. Receptor source: a man aged 25 to 40 with Graves' ophthalmopathy.

This clonotype appeared many times. This sequence joins TRBV2 and TRBJ1-1, with 10 bases matching TRBD1. The CDR3 has 16 residues. Germline V CDR1 and CDR2: SNHLY, FYNNEI. The V gene end was trimmed by 6 bases and the J gene end by 0 bases; junction bases not matched to a gene: 7. CDR3 loop: CASRGTGVGMNTEAFF. CDR3 bases: TGTGCCAGCAGGGGGACAGGGGTGGGGATGAACACTGAAGCTTTCTTT.

This clonotype was seen at least ten times. The chain has TRBV20-1 and TRBJ2-7, with D uncertain. The CDR3 has 14 residues. Germline lookup yields CDR1 DFQATT and CDR2 SNEGSKA (reference sequence). Here the CDR3 DNA reads TGCAGCGCTGAGGACGGCAGCCTTCCCTACGAGCAGTACTTC. Translating gives CSAEDGSLPYEQYF.

The chain joins TRBV5-1 to TRBJ2-1; 11 bases are shared with TRBD2. The germline V gene encodes CDR1 SGHRS and CDR2 YFSETQ. The J segment lost 5 bases and the V segment lost 4 bases, leaving 5 bases of the junction unmatched. The CDR3 totals 15 residues. The CDR3 loop reads CASSEGLADNNEQFF. As DNA, the CDR3 is TGCGCCAGCAGCGAGGGACTAGCGGATAACAATGAGCAGTTCTTC.

This clonotype appeared many times. CDR3 region: CASSLMIGGEAFF. The DNA for the CDR3 is TGTGCCAGCAGCCTTATGATCGGGGGGGAAGCTTTCTTT. V gene TRBV11-3 combines with J gene TRBJ1-1, with TRBD1 as a possible D gene (5 bases). Per germline, CDR1 SGHNT and CDR2 YENEEA. Trimming shortened V by 5 bases and J by 8 bases, and 15 bases separated the two germline ends. This CDR3 has 13 residues.

This clonotype was seen many times. The chain couples TRBV2 to TRBJ2-7; no reliable D call. The V gene's germline CDR1 is SNHLY and CDR2 FYNNEI. The V gene lost 1 base and the J gene lost 2 bases, with 3 bases spanning the gap. The CDR3 extends over 12 amino acids. CDR3 in DNA: TGTGCCAGCAGTGAAGAACCCTACGAGCAGTACTTC. Its translation is CASSEEPYEQYF. Supplemented by reference TRBV2 and TRBJ2-7, the full variable domain reads EPEVTQTPSHQVTQMGQEVILRCVPISNHLYFYWYRQILGQKVEFLVSFYNNEISEKSEIFDDQFSVERPDGSNFTLKIRSTKLEDSAMYFCASSEEPYEQYFGPGTRLTVT.

As DNA, the CDR3 is TGTGCCTGGAGGCCCCCCCCCGGGACAGGCGGACCCTCTGGAAACACCATATATTTT. Its protein product is CAWRPPPGTGGPSGNTIYF. The rearrangement joins TRBV30 to TRBJ1-3, with TRBD1 matching over 8 bases. This CDR3 is built from 19 residues. CDR1 and CDR2 from the germline V gene are GTSNPN and SVGIG (reference sequence). The junction had 16 bases not matched to a gene; V was cut back by 3 bases and J by 0 bases.

The V call is TRBV30, the J call TRBJ1-4; unclear D gene. This CDR3 spans 13 amino acids. Germline V gene data show CDR1 as GTSNPN and CDR2 as SVGIG (reference sequence). V lost 0 bases to trimming and J lost 3 bases, with 5 bases between them. The CDR3 DNA reads TGTGCCTGGAGTGTCGGGTCTAATGAAAAACTGTTTTTT. It is translated as CAWSVGSNEKLFF.

This clonotype was seen more than once but under ten times. The chain couples TRBV28 to TRBJ2-3, with D possibly matching TRBD1 (5 bases). Germline V gene sequence: CDR1 MDHEN, CDR2 SYDVKM. V gave up 8 bases and J gave up 1 base, with 16 bases separating them. The CDR3 is made up of 15 amino acids. The CDR3 here is CASSRTRAGTDTQYF. The CDR3 nucleotides are TGTGCCAGCTCCCGGACCAGGGCGGGCACAGATACGCAGTATTTT.

The chain links TRBV5-1 to TRBJ1-5; D uncertain. There are 14 residues in the CDR3. The V gene lost 4 bases and the J gene lost 8 bases, with 16 bases spanning the gap. Germline V lookup: CDR1 SGHRS, CDR2 YFSETQ. The CDR3 sequence: CASSPGGGLEPQHF. The CDR3 DNA sequence: TGCGCCAGCAGCCCCGGTGGAGGCCTCGAGCCCCAGCATTTT.

This rearrangement joins TRBV6-5 to TRBJ2-6; TRBD2 matches 12 bases. The CDR3 consists of 19 residues. Germline trimming cut 2 bases from V and 2 bases from J; bases unmatched to any gene: 7. Germline V gene sequence: CDR1 MNHEY, CDR2 SVGAGI. CDR3 region: CASSYETSGSFAGANVLTF. The CDR3 DNA sequence: TGTGCCAGCAGTTACGAGACTAGCGGGAGTTTTGCTGGGGCCAACGTCCTGACTTTC.

This clonotype was picked up many times. This chain uses TRBV30 with TRBJ2-5; 7 positions match TRBD1. Per the germline V gene, CDR1 is GTSNPN and CDR2 is SVGIG (reference sequence). Trimming at V came to 5 bases and at J to 7 bases, leaving 4 bases not matched to a gene. This CDR3 has 11 amino acids. Written as DNA, the CDR3 is TGTGCCTGGGGACAGGTCGGGACCCAGTACTTC. Protein: CAWGQVGTQYF.

There are many counts of this clonotype. The chain combines TRBV7-2 with TRBJ1-5; 10 positions match TRBD1. This CDR3 is built from 16 residues. J lost 7 bases, V lost 5 bases, and 11 bases had no gene match. The germline gives CDR1 SGHTA, CDR2 FQGNSA. The CDR3 nucleotides read TGTGCCAGCAGCCCGTACCCGACAGGGGGCGCCCAGCCCCAGCATTTT. The encoded protein is CASSPYPTGGAQPQHF. Using reference TRBV7-2 and TRBJ1-5 for the parts outside the CDR3, the full variable domain is GAGVSQSPSNKVTEKGKDVELRCDPISGHTALYWYRQSLGQGLEFLIYFQGNSAPDKSGLPSDRFSAERTGGSVSTLTIQRTQQEDSAVYLCASSPYPTGGAQPQHFGDGTRLSIL.

This clonotype was counted many times. V and J are TRBV5-1 and TRBJ2-1; the match to TRBD2 covers 13 bases. Germline CDR1 and CDR2: SGHRS and YFSETQ. With 0 bases clipped from V and 14 bases from J, the junction kept 8 bases outside the gene matches. CDR3 length: 15 residues. CDR3 loop: CASSLGRTSGRVEFF. CDR3 sequence (DNA): TGCGCCAGCAGCTTGGGGAGGACTAGCGGGAGAGTCGAGTTCTTC. Full variable domain (missing parts from reference TRBV5-1 and TRBJ2-1): KAGVTQTPRYLIKTRGQQVTLSCSPISGHRSVSWYQQTPGQGLQFLFEYFSETQRNKGNFPGRFSGRQFSNSRSEMNVSTLELGDSALYLCASSLGRTSGRVEFFGPGTRLTVL.

This clonotype was seen at least ten times. V and J are TRBV3-1 and TRBJ1-2; no clear D gene. The V gene's germline CDR1 is LGHDT and CDR2 YNNKEL (reference sequence). Between the trimmed V and J ends, which lost 0 bases and 12 bases, there was a span of 8 bases. This CDR3 is built from 11 residues. The CDR3 is CASSQEGYHTF. CDR3 DNA sequence: TGTGCCAGCAGCCAAGAAGGTTATCACACCTTC. Drawing the rest from reference TRBV3-1 and TRBJ1-2, the complete variable domain is DTAVSQTPKYLVTQMGNDKSIKCEQNLGHDTMYWYKQDSKKFLKIMFSYNNKELIINETVPNRFSPKSPDKAHLNLHINSLELGDSAVYFCASSQEGYHTFGSGTRLTVV.

This clonotype was counted a few times. A much bigger clone sits one base away, suggesting this may be a read error. The V call is TRBV2, the J call TRBJ1-1; no firm D call. The CDR3 runs 12 residues. Germline assignment: CDR1 SNHLY and CDR2 FYNNEI. CDR3 region: CASSQLNTDAFF. CDR3 nucleotide sequence: TGTGCCAGCAGTCAGCTAAACACTGACGCTTTCTTT.

This clonotype occurred many times. This chain joins TRBV7-9 and TRBJ2-7, with a tentative D call TRBD1 (5 bases). Germline V gives CDR1 SEHNR, CDR2 FQNEAQ (reference sequence). This CDR3 has 12 residues. V shed 5 bases and J shed 4 bases, with 9 bases lying between them. CDR3 nucleotides: TGTGCCAGCAGCCGGTCAGGGTACGAGCAGTACTTC. It specifies CASSRSGYEQYF.

V is TRBV5-8 and J is TRBJ2-7; D may be TRBD2 (7 bases). Trimming removed 0 bases from V and 0 bases from J, with 13 bases in between. CDR1 SGHTS and CDR2 YDEGEE come from the germline V gene. The CDR3 has 16 residues. For the CDR3, the DNA is TGTGCCAGCAGCTTGGCCGGGGGGCCAAGCTCCTACGAGCAGTACTTC. Translated: CASSLAGGPSSYEQYF.

In its sample, this clonotype was seen many times. The V call is TRBV11-2, the J call TRBJ2-2, with D unresolved. Germline CDR1 and CDR2: SGHAT and FQNNGV. The CDR3 consists of 13 residues. Between the trimmed V and J ends, which lost 2 bases and 3 bases, there was a span of 4 bases. CDR3 bases: TGTGCCAGCAGCTTAATCTACACCGGGGAGCTGTTTTTT. This gives the protein CASSLIYTGELFF.